This is a list of T cell receptor beta chains from one sample in a study of blood T cell repertoires in COVID-19. Sequenced by immunoSEQ multiplex PCR; TCRdb stores in-frame clones only, minus some. The sample carries fewer than 200,000 clones, about 87% recorded once. Sequencing was performed on peripheral blood. The receptor source for this set is a woman in her sixties or seventies with COVID-19, enrolled during active disease. Each CDR3 is given with its conserved first and last residue. The order of the fields is J gene, clone size, V gene, CDR3 length, D gene, CDR3 DNA, CDR3 protein. D genes are given only for firm matches. Some rows have no size entry. The others give once, few or many, or a class for an expanded clone.

TRBJ2-6,-,TRBV6-5,14,-,TGTGCCAGCACCGTACAGACTGGGGCCAACGTCCTGACTTTC,CASTVQTGANVLTF
TRBJ1-3,-,TRBV12-3/TRBV12-4,12,-,TGTGCCAGCCGGAGAGCTGGAAACACCATATATTTT,CASRRAGNTIYF
TRBJ1-5,-,TRBV27,15,TRBD1,TGTGCCAGCAGGGGGGGACAGGGTAGAAATCAGCCCCAGCATTTT,CASRGGQGRNQPQHF
TRBJ1-1,few,TRBV6-5,13,-,TGTGCCAGCAGTTACAAGAGGAACACTGAAGCTTTCTTT,CASSYKRNTEAFF
TRBJ1-6,-,TRBV19,15,TRBD1,TGTGCCAGTAATCCAGGGGGCTCCTATAATTCACCCCTCCACTTT,CASNPGGSYNSPLHF
TRBJ2-6,-,TRBV4-3,17,-,TGCGCCAGCAGCCAAGATGGAGAACTCTCTGGGGCCAACGTCCTGACTTTC,CASSQDGELSGANVLTF
TRBJ1-5,-,TRBV19,13,TRBD1,TGTGCCAGCGGACAGGGGAGCAATCAGCCCCAGCATTTT,CASGQGSNQPQHF
TRBJ2-6,-,TRBV28,17,TRBD2,TGTGCCACCGTTGGCGGGGGAGTATTCTCTGGGGCCAACGTCCTGACTTTC,CATVGGGVFSGANVLTF
TRBJ1-1,-,TRBV2,14,TRBD1,TGTGCCAGCAGGGAACAGGGGGCCGTTGGTGAAGCTTTCTTT,CASREQGAVGEAFF
TRBJ2-1,-,TRBV12-5,15,-,TGTGCTAGTGCAATGGACTTCGGCGCCTACAATGAGCAGTTCTTC,CASAMDFGAYNEQFF
TRBJ2-3,-,TRBV11-1,14,-,TGTGCCAGCAGCTCTACCACCGGGGCAGATACGCAGTATTTT,CASSSTTGADTQYF
TRBJ2-1,once,TRBV7-2,16,-,TGTGCCAGCAGCTCCCTTCAGTTATACTCCTACAATGAGCAGTTCTTC,CASSSLQLYSYNEQFF
TRBJ2-2,-,TRBV4-3,16,-,TGCGCCAGCAGCCAAAGTAGAGGGATTAACACCGGGGAGCTGTTTTTT,CASSQSRGINTGELFF
TRBJ2-7,-,TRBV4-1,17,TRBD2,TGCGCCAGCAGGCCTCTTTACAAAGCGGGAGAATCCTACGAGCAGTACTTC,CASRPLYKAGESYEQYF
TRBJ2-1,-,TRBV19,16,TRBD2,TGTGCTACTAATCAAAGGGGTCTAGCGGGATACAATGAGCAGTTCTTC,CATNQRGLAGYNEQFF
TRBJ2-1,-,TRBV27,16,TRBD2,TGTGCCAGCAGAACCGGGACTAGGGTAGGGAGGAATGAGCAGTTCTTC,CASRTGTRVGRNEQFF
TRBJ1-2,-,TRBV28,14,TRBD1,TGTGCCAGCAGTTTATCCTCGGACAGGGGGGGCTACACCTTC,CASSLSSDRGGYTF
TRBJ2-1,-,TRBV6-6,13,TRBD2,TGTGCCAGTGGGACTAGCGGTTACAATGAGCAGTTCTTC,CASGTSGYNEQFF
TRBJ2-3,-,TRBV30,15,TRBD2,TGTGCCTGGAGCGCCTGGGGCGGGAGCGCAGATACGCAGTATTTT,CAWSAWGGSADTQYF
TRBJ1-6,-,TRBV21-1,17,-,TGTGCCAGCAGCCCACGGGAACAGAGCTCCTATAATTCACCCCTCCACTTT,CASSPREQSSYNSPLHF
TRBJ2-7,-,TRBV15,17,TRBD1,TGTGCCACCAGCAGGGACCGAACCGGGACAGGGATCAACGAGCAGTACTTC,CATSRDRTGTGINEQYF
TRBJ2-1,-,TRBV7-6,16,-,TGTGCCAGCAGCTTAGTCCCGGGACACCCCACAAATGAGCAGTTCTTC,CASSLVPGHPTNEQFF
TRBJ2-5,-,TRBV18,13,-,TGTGCCAGCTCATCGCAGATTCAAGAGACCCAGTACTTC,CASSSQIQETQYF
TRBJ2-7,-,TRBV11-2,14,-,TGTGCCAGCAGCTTAGCCCCCCTGAGTACCGAGCAGTACTTC,CASSLAPLSTEQYF
TRBJ2-7,-,TRBV5-4,15,-,TGTGCCAGCAGCCCGCAAGGGGGTAGGGGATGGGAGCAGTACTTC,CASSPQGGRGWEQYF